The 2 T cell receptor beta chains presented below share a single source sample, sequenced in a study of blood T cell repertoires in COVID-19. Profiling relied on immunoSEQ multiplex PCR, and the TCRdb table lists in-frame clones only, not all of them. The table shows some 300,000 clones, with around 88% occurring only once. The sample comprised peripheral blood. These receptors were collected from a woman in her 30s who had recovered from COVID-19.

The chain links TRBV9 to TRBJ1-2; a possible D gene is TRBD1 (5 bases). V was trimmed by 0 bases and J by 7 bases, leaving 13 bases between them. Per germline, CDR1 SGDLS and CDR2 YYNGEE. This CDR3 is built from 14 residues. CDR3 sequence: CASSVAGGASGYTF. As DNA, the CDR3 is TGTGCCAGCAGCGTAGCTGGAGGGGCGAGTGGCTACACCTTC.

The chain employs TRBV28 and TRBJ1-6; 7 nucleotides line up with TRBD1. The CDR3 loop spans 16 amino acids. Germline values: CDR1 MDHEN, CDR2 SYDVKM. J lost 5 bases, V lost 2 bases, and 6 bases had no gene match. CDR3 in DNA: TGTGCCAGCAGTTTAAGTAGGGGGCTTAATAATTCACCCCTCCACTTT. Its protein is CASSLSRGLNNSPLHF.